Listed below are T cell receptor beta chains from one sample, sequenced in a study of blood T cell repertoires in COVID-19. Produced via immunoSEQ multiplex PCR; TCRdb's table is partial and in-frame only. This sample has approximately 71,000 clones; approximately 80% occur once, and the top ten carry approximately 23%. Sequencing was done on a sample of peripheral blood. The receptors were sampled from a human donor in a cohort sampled during active COVID-19. The CDR3 runs from the conserved cysteine through the conserved F or W. Fields, in order: clone size, D gene, J gene, V gene, CDR3 protein, CDR3 DNA. D genes are given only for firm matches. Size is stated for part of the rows, as once, few or many counts, or as a class when the clone is expanded.

>few|.|TRBJ2-7|TRBV7-2
CASSLTRGSYEQYF
TGTGCCAGCAGCTTGACTAGAGGCTCCTACGAGCAGTACTTC
>once|TRBD1|TRBJ2-1|TRBV29-1
CSVARQGTYNEQFF
TGCAGCGTAGCTCGACAGGGGACCTACAATGAGCAGTTCTTC
>once|.|TRBJ1-2|TRBV3-1/TRBV3-2
CASSQGTAYGYTF
TGTGCCAGCAGCCAAGGGACAGCCTATGGCTACACCTTC
>few|.|TRBJ1-5|TRBV19
CASSIRRSNQPQHF
TGTGCCAGTAGTATACGGAGGAGCAATCAGCCCCAGCATTTT
>.|.|TRBJ1-1|TRBV6-6
CASSPQGSKGAFF
TGTGCCAGCAGCCCACAGGGCTCCAAAGGGGCTTTCTTT
>.|TRBD2|TRBJ2-3|TRBV29-1
CSVATSGGSTDTQYF
TGCAGCGTTGCGACTAGCGGGGGGTCCACAGATACGCAGTATTTT
>.|TRBD1|TRBJ1-2|TRBV15
CATSRIPGQGARDYGYTF
TGTGCCACCAGCCGGATACCGGGACAGGGGGCTCGAGACTATGGCTACACCTTC
>.|TRBD1|TRBJ2-1|TRBV27
CASSLTGQGGHEQFF
TGTGCCAGCAGTTTAACGGGACAGGGTGGACATGAGCAGTTCTTC
>.|TRBD1|TRBJ1-5|TRBV27
CASSFGTGGLNQPQHF
TGTGCCAGCAGTTTTGGGACAGGGGGCCTCAATCAGCCCCAGCATTTT
>.|.|TRBJ2-5|TRBV4-1
CASSPQQRESGETQYF
TGCGCCAGCAGCCCCCAGCAACGGGAGTCGGGTGAGACCCAGTACTTC
>.|.|TRBJ1-2|TRBV18
CASSPSEINYGYTF
TGTGCCAGCTCACCATCGGAGATTAACTATGGCTACACCTTC
>.|.|TRBJ2-1|TRBV10-3
CAISTPNNEQFF
TGTGCCATCAGTACCCCTAACAATGAGCAGTTCTTC
>once|.|TRBJ2-5|TRBV5-1
CASSPGGIQETQYF
TGCGCCAGCAGCCCGGGTGGCATTCAAGAGACCCAGTACTTC
>.|TRBD1|TRBJ1-6|TRBV6-1
CASSENTGVNSPLHF
TGTGCCAGCAGTGAAAACACAGGGGTCAATTCACCCCTCCACTTT
>.|TRBD2|TRBJ2-1|TRBV4-1
CASSQEGIGTSGRGSYNEQFF
TGCGCCAGCAGCCAAGAGGGTATAGGGACTAGCGGGAGAGGGTCCTACAATGAGCAGTTCTTC
>.|.|TRBJ2-3|TRBV7-8
CASSRGGPADTQYF
TGTGCCAGCAGCCGAGGGGGGCCCGCCGATACGCAGTATTTT
>.|TRBD1|TRBJ2-7|TRBV5-6
CASSQAGQGVYEQYF
TGTGCCAGCTCTCAAGCCGGGCAGGGGGTCTACGAGCAGTACTTC
>.|.|TRBJ1-2|TRBV18
CASSPPGGYGYTF
TGTGCCAGCTCACCCCCCGGCGGCTATGGCTACACCTTC
>.|TRBD2|TRBJ2-1|TRBV6-4
CASSEYGLAILSVF
TGTGCCAGCAGTGAGTACGGACTAGCGATTCTCAGTGTCTTC
>.|.|TRBJ2-1|TRBV7-9
CASSPRQQQNEQFF
TGTGCCAGCAGCCCACGCCAACAGCAAAATGAGCAGTTCTTC
>.|TRBD1|TRBJ2-2|TRBV30
CAWSVQGLTNTGELFF
TGTGCCTGGAGTGTACAGGGGCTGACGAACACCGGGGAGCTGTTTTTT
>.|.|TRBJ1-6|TRBV7-8
CASSLSSFNSPLHF
TGTGCCAGCAGCTTATCCAGTTTTAATTCACCCCTCCACTTT
>.|.|TRBJ1-4|TRBV5-8
CASSPRTLNEKLFF
TGTGCCAGCAGCCCCCGGACACTTAATGAAAAACTGTTTTTT
>.|TRBD1|TRBJ1-4|TRBV7-9
CASSLGTATNEKLFF
TGTGCCAGCAGCCTCGGGACAGCAACTAATGAAAAACTGTTTTTT
>.|TRBD2|TRBJ2-1|TRBV27
CASSWILTSGNEQFF
TGTGCCAGCAGTTGGATTTTGACTAGCGGGAATGAGCAGTTCTTC
>.|TRBD2|TRBJ2-3|TRBV10-3
CAISPGSSGNTDTQYF
TGTGCCATTTCTCCCGGGTCTAGCGGGAACACAGATACGCAGTATTTT
>few|.|TRBJ2-3|TRBV2
CASSAGMSTDTQYF
TGTGCCAGCAGCGCGGGGATGAGCACAGATACGCAGTATTTT
>.|.|TRBJ2-3|TRBV5-1
CASSLWGESTDTQYF
TGCGCCAGCAGCTTGTGGGGGGAGTCGACAGATACGCAGTATTTT
>.|.|TRBJ1-2|TRBV18
CASSPGSDYGYTF
TGTGCCAGCTCACCAGGCAGCGATTATGGCTACACCTTC
>few|.|TRBJ1-6|TRBV6-5
CASSSAGPKNSPLHF
TGTGCCAGCAGTTCCGCGGGACCGAAGAATTCACCCCTCCACTTT
>.|TRBD1|TRBJ1-5|TRBV28
CASSLSSVGTGWSSSNQPQHF
TGTGCCAGCAGTTTAAGCTCCGTGGGGACAGGGTGGTCGAGTAGCAATCAGCCCCAGCATTTT
>.|.|TRBJ1-3|TRBV7-6
CASSLQDYGNTIYF
TGTGCCAGCAGCTTACAGGATTACGGAAACACCATATATTTT
>.|.|TRBJ1-2|TRBV12-3/TRBV12-4
CASSWGRTGGYTF
TGTGCCAGCAGTTGGGGCCGAACAGGGGGCTACACCTTC
>.|TRBD2|TRBJ2-3|TRBV7-9
CASSGSGRTDTQYF
TGTGCCAGCAGCGGTAGCGGGCGCACAGATACGCAGTATTTT
>.|.|TRBJ2-7|TRBV2
CASSEGTKNTYEQYF
TGTGCCAGCAGTGAAGGGACAAAGAATACCTACGAGCAGTACTTC
>.|.|TRBJ2-7|TRBV14
CASSQGARLGYEQYF
TGTGCCAGCAGCCAAGGAGCGAGACTTGGCTACGAGCAGTACTTC
>.|TRBD1|TRBJ1-1|TRBV7-9
CASSIRTGATSRMNTEAFF
TGTGCCAGCAGCATACGGACAGGGGCCACATCCCGCATGAACACTGAAGCTTTCTTT
>.|TRBD2|TRBJ2-5|TRBV7-9
CASSSSGGGAETQYF
TGTGCCAGCAGCTCTAGCGGAGGAGGGGCAGAGACCCAGTACTTC
>.|TRBD1|TRBJ2-7|TRBV6-4
CASSDWWDSKISYEQYF
TGTGCCAGCAGTGACTGGTGGGACAGTAAGATCTCCTACGAGCAGTACTTC